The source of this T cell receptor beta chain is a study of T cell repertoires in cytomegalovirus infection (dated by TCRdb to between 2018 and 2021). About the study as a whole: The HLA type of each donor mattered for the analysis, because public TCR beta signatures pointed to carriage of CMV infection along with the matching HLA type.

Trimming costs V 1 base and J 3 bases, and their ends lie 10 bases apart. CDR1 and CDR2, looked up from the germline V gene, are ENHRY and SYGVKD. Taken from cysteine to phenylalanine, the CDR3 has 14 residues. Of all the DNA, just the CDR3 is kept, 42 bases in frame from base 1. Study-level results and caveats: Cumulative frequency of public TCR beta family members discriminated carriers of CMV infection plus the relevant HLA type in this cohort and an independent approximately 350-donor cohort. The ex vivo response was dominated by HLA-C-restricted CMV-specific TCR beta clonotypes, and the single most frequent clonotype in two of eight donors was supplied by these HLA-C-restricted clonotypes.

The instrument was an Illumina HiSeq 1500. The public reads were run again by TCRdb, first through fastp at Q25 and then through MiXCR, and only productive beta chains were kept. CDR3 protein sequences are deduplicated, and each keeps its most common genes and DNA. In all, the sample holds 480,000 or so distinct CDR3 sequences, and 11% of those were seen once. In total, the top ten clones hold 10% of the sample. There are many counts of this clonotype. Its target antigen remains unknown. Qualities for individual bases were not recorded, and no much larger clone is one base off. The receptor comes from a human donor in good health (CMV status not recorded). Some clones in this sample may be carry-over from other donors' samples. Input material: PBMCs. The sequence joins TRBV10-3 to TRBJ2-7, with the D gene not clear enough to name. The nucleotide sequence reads TGTGCCATCAGTGAGTTGGCAGCTAACTACGAGCAGTACTTC. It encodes CAISELAANYEQYF.